A single sample is the source of the 3 T cell receptor beta chains below, sequenced in a study of molecular identifiers for immune sequencing clone quantification. Each CDR3 protein is one row after TCRdb ran MiXCR on the PCR reads. The sample gives nearly 55,000 distinct CDR3 sequences, around 34% of which show up once; 3% to 4% is in the top ten. Sequencing was done on a sample of naive CD8+ T cells from blood, with Jurkat cell RNA spiked in. Stated subset: FACS-sorted CD8+CD4-CCR7+CD45RA+ naive T cells. Receptors originate from a human donor in good health. Some libraries in this study had Jurkat cell RNA spiked in.

V gene TRBV20-1 combines with J gene TRBJ1-5; D gene ambiguous. Deletions cut 2 bases from V and 6 bases from J, with 11 bases between. This CDR3 has 13 amino acids. The germline V gene has CDR1 DFQATT and CDR2 SNEGSKA (reference sequence). CDR3 in amino acids: CSARKPGSQPQHF. CDR3 sequence (DNA): TGCAGTGCTAGAAAGCCGGGAAGTCAGCCCCAGCATTTT.

This chain links TRBV24-1 with TRBJ2-3; D may be TRBD2 (5 bases). This CDR3 comprises 18 residues. CDR1 and CDR2 (germline): KGHDR, SFDVKD. The V and J ends lost 4 bases and 4 bases respectively, with 23 bases between them. The CDR3 is CATSDPAATSLTPDTQYF. The DNA for the CDR3 is TGTGCCACCAGTGACCCAGCGGCCACTTCCTTAACCCCAGATACGCAGTATTTT.

This clonotype was picked up a small number of times. Written as DNA, the CDR3 is TGTGCCACCAGTGATTTGCTCGACGGCCAAGAGACCCAGTACTTC. It specifies CATSDLLDGQETQYF. This rearrangement joins TRBV24-1 to TRBJ2-5; D unresolved. V gave up 0 bases and J gave up 1 base, with 8 bases separating them. This CDR3 has 15 residues. The V gene's germline CDR1 is KGHDR and CDR2 SFDVKD.